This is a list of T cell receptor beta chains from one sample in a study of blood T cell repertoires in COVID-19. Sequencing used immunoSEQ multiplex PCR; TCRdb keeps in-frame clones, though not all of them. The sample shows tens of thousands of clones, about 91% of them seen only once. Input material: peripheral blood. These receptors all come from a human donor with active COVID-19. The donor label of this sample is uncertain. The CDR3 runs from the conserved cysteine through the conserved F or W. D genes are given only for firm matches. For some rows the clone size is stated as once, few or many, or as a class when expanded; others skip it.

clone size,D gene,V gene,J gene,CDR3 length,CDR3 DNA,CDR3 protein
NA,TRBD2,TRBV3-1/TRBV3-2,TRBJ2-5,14,TGTGCCAGCACATTGTCTAGCGGTCAAGAGACCCAGTACTTC,CASTLSSGQETQYF
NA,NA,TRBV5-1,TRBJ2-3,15,TGCGCCAGCAGCTTGAGTCTAGACAGCACAGATACGCAGTATTTT,CASSLSLDSTDTQYF
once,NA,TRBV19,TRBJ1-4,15,TGTGCCAGTAGAGACGGACAGAGCTTTAATGAAAAACTGTTTTTT,CASRDGQSFNEKLFF
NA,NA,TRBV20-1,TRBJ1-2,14,TGCAGTGCTAGTACGGGGGGCGTATTAGAAGGCTACACCTTC,CSASTGGVLEGYTF
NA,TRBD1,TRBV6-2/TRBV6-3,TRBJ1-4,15,TGTGCCAGCAGTGACAGGGGAGGAACTAATGAAAAACTGTTTTTT,CASSDRGGTNEKLFF
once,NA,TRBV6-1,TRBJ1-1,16,TGTGCCAGCAGTGAGGGGGTAGTGGGAGGACCCACTGAAGCTTTCTTT,CASSEGVVGGPTEAFF
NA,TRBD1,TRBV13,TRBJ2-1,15,TGTGCCAGCAGCTTACAGGGGGTCTCCTACAATGAGCAGTTCTTC,CASSLQGVSYNEQFF
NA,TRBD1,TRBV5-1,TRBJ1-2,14,TGCGCCAGCAGCCTAGCCGGGACAGGGAAGGGCTACACCTTC,CASSLAGTGKGYTF
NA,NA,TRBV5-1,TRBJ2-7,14,TGCGCCAGCAGCTTGGCCCCACCCAGCTACGAGCAGTACTTC,CASSLAPPSYEQYF
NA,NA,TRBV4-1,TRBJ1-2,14,TGCGCCAGCAGCCAAGACGGCGGCCTGTCTGGCTACACCTTC,CASSQDGGLSGYTF
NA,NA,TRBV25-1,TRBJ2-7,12,TGTGCCAGCTTGGGACACAACTACGAGCAGTACTTC,CASLGHNYEQYF
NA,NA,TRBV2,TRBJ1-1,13,TGTGCCAGCACCCTCTCGGGGAACACTGAAGCTTTCTTT,CASTLSGNTEAFF
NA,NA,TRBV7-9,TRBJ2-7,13,TGTGCCAGCAGCTGGGGAGATACCTACGAGCAGTACTTC,CASSWGDTYEQYF
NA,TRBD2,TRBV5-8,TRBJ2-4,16,TGTGCCAGCAGCTACGGCGGGCGGGAGACCAAAAACATTCAGTACTTC,CASSYGGRETKNIQYF
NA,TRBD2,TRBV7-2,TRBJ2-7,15,TGTGCCAGCAGCCGGGGGGGCAAGTCCTCCTACGAGCAGTACTTC,CASSRGGKSSYEQYF
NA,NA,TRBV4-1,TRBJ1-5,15,TGCGCCAGCAGCGAAGGACAGTATAGCAATCAGCCCCAGCATTTT,CASSEGQYSNQPQHF
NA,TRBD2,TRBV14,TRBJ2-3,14,TGTGCCAGCAGCCAAGGGCGGGGGGCAGATACGCAGTATTTT,CASSQGRGADTQYF
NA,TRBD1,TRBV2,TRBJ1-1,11,TGTGCCAGCAATCCAGGGGGGGAAGCTTTCTTT,CASNPGGEAFF
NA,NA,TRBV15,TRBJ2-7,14,TGTGCCACCAGAAGGGACTTTGGCTCCTACGAGCAGTACTTC,CATRRDFGSYEQYF
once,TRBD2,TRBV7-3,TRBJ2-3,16,TGTGCCAGCAGCTTAACGACTAGCGGGTTCCCGGATACGCAGTATTTT,CASSLTTSGFPDTQYF
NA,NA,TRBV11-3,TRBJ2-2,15,TGTGCCAGCAGCTTTGAGGGTGCGAACACCGGGGAGCTGTTTTTT,CASSFEGANTGELFF
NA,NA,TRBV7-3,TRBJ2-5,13,TGTGCCAGCAGCTTATACAGGCAAGAGACCCAGTACTTC,CASSLYRQETQYF
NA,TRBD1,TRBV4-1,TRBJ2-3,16,TGCGCCAGCAGCCAAGACGGGACAGGGGGCACAGATACGCAGTATTTT,CASSQDGTGGTDTQYF
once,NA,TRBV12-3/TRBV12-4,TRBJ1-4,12,TGTGCCAGCAGCCGAGGACCGACAGGCGGGTTTTTT,CASSRGPTGGFF
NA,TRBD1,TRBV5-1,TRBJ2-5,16,TGCGCCAGCAGCTTCAAAGGGTCAGGGGGCACGGAGACCCAGTACTTC,CASSFKGSGGTETQYF
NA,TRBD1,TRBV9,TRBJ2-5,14,TGTGCCAGCAGCGCAACCGGGACAGGGGAGACCCAGTACTTC,CASSATGTGETQYF
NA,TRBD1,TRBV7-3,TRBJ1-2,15,TGTGCCAGCAGCTTAGAAGGGGGCGCGGACTATGGCTACACCTTC,CASSLEGGADYGYTF